One sample yielded the 3 T cell receptor beta chains listed below, sequenced in a study of blood T cell repertoires in COVID-19. TCRdb keeps only in-frame clones here, not all; method: immunoSEQ multiplex PCR. The table records approximately 99,000 clones, approximately 70% of them present only once. Sequencing input: peripheral blood. The receptors derive from a middle-aged woman with acute or convalescent COVID-19.

The chain links TRBV27 to TRBJ2-2, with a weak D call TRBD2 (5 bases). CDR1 and CDR2 from the germline V gene are MNHEY and SMNVEV (reference sequence). CDR3 length: 15 amino acids. V was clipped by 7 bases and J by 1 base, with 13 bases between them. Here the CDR3 DNA reads TGTGCCAGCACTCGGGGTGGAGTGAACACCGGGGAGCTGTTTTTT. This translates into CASTRGGVNTGELFF.

The V gene is TRBV4-3, the J gene TRBJ2-2; 8 positions match TRBD1. The CDR3 has 15 amino acids. Losses at the gene ends were 3 bases for V and 6 bases for J; bases not matched to a gene: 6. Germline V gene lookup returns CDR1 LGHNA and CDR2 YSLEER. The CDR3 DNA is TGCGCCAGCAGCCAGGAGACAGGGGTAGCCGGGGAGCTGTTTTTT. Translated: CASSQETGVAGELFF.

V usage is TRBV5-1 and J usage is TRBJ1-1; TRBD1 aligns across 9 bases. V lost 4 bases, J lost 3 bases, and 1 base stayed unmatched. This CDR3 contains 13 residues. The germline CDR1 and CDR2 sequences are SGHRS and YFSETQ. DNA of the CDR3: TGCGCCAGCAGCCGGGACAGGGACACTGAAGCTTTCTTT. It encodes CASSRDRDTEAFF. Variable domain in full (rest from reference TRBV5-1 and TRBJ1-1): KAGVTQTPRYLIKTRGQQVTLSCSPISGHRSVSWYQQTPGQGLQFLFEYFSETQRNKGNFPGRFSGRQFSNSRSEMNVSTLELGDSALYLCASSRDRDTEAFFGQGTRLTVV.